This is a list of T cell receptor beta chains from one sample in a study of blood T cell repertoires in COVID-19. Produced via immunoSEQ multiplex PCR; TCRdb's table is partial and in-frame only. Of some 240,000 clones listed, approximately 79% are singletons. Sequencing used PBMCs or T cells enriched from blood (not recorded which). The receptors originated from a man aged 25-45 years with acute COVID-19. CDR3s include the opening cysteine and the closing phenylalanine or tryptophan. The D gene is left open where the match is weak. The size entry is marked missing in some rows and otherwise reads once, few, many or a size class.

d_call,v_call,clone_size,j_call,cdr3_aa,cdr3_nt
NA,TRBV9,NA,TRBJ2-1,CASNLNTGTREQFF,TGTGCCAGCAACCTTAATACCGGGACTCGTGAGCAGTTCTTC
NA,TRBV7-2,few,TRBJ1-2,CASSSNYGYTF,TGTGCCAGCAGCTCCAATTATGGCTACACCTTC
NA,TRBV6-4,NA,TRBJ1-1,CASSDGRNTEAFF,TGTGCCAGCAGTGACGGCAGAAACACTGAAGCTTTCTTT
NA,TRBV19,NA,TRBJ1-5,CASSMAGLHQITDQPQHF,TGTGCCAGTAGTATGGCGGGCCTACACCAGATAACGGATCAGCCCCAGCATTTT
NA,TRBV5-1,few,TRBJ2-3,CASSLLEGADTQYF,TGCGCCAGCAGCCTCCTCGAGGGGGCAGATACGCAGTATTTT
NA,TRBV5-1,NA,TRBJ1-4,CASSNAPVGADEKLFF,TGTGCCAGCAGCAACGCTCCGGTGGGGGCGGATGAAAAACTGTTTTTT
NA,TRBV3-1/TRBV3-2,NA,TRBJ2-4,CASSQLVVPGAKNIQYF,TGTGCCAGCAGCCAACTCGTAGTGCCTGGAGCCAAAAACATTCAGTACTTC
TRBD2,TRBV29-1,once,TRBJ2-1,CSVVLAGANEQFF,TGCAGCGTTGTCCTAGCGGGAGCGAATGAGCAGTTCTTC
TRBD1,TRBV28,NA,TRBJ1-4,CASNLGTGGGEKLFF,TGTGCCAGCAACCTAGGGACAGGTGGGGGAGAAAAACTGTTTTTT
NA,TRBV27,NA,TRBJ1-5,CASRELYSNQPQHF,TGTGCCAGCCGCGAATTATATAGCAATCAGCCCCAGCATTTT
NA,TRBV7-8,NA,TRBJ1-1,CASSFQTVNTEAFF,TGTGCCAGCAGCTTCCAGACTGTAAACACTGAAGCTTTCTTT
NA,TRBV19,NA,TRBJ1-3,CASSPRGKEAISGNTIYF,TGTGCCAGTAGTCCAAGGGGGAAGGAAGCGATCTCTGGAAACACCATATATTTT
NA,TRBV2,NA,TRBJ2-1,CASSAAPGVYDNEQFF,TGTGCCAGCAGTGCCGCTCCCGGAGTCTACGACAATGAGCAGTTCTTC
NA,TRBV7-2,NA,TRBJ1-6,CASSPGSRNSPLHF,TGTGCCAGCAGCCCCGGGAGCCGAAATTCACCCCTCCACTTT
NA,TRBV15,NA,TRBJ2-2,CATSRAVHREAGELFF,TGTGCCACCAGCAGAGCGGTTCACAGGGAAGCCGGGGAGCTGTTTTTT
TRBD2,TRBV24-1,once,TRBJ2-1,CATSSALAGGRSSYNEQFF,TGTGCCACCAGTTCCGCCCTAGCGGGAGGTCGGAGCTCCTACAATGAGCAGTTCTTC
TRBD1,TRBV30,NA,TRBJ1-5,CAWSAGGWNQPQHF,TGTGCCTGGAGTGCAGGGGGATGGAATCAGCCCCAGCATTTT
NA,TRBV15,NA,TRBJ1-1,CATSREQENTEAFF,TGTGCCACCAGCAGGGAACAGGAGAACACTGAAGCTTTCTTT
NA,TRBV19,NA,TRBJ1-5,CASSTEGSNQPQHF,TGTGCCAGTAGTACGGAGGGGAGCAATCAGCCCCAGCATTTT
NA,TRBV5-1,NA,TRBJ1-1,CASSYEERLNTEAFF,TGCGCCAGCAGCTACGAAGAGCGTCTGAACACTGAAGCTTTCTTT
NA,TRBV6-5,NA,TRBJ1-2,CASYDNGDYGYTF,TGTGCCAGTTACGATAACGGGGACTATGGCTACACCTTC
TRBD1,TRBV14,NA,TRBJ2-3,CASSQDVTGSTQYF,TGTGCCAGCAGCCAGGATGTGACAGGGAGTACGCAGTATTTT
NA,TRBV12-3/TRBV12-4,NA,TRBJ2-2,CASRSQGGELFF,TGTGCCAGCAGATCGCAGGGCGGGGAGCTGTTTTTT
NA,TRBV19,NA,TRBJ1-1,CASRLWNTEAFF,TGTGCCAGTCGTTTGTGGAACACTGAAGCTTTCTTT
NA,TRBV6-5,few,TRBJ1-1,CASSSLQGSNTEAFF,TGTGCCAGCAGTTCACTACAGGGATCGAACACTGAAGCTTTCTTT
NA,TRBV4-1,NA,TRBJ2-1,CASRQNTGNSYNEQFF,TGCGCCAGCAGGCAAAATACAGGGAATTCCTACAATGAGCAGTTCTTC
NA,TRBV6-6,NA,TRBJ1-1,CASSHRTLDTEAFF,TGTGCCAGCAGTCACAGAACACTTGACACTGAAGCTTTCTTT
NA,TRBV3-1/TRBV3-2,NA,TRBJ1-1,CASSLSLGTHGFF,TGTGCCAGCAGCCTTTCCCTCGGGACACACGGTTTCTTT
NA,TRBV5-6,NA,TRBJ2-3,CASSLAFDTQYF,TGTGCCAGCAGCTTGGCCTTCGATACGCAGTATTTT
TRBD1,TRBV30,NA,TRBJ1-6,CAWSDRGLGSPLHF,TGTGCCTGGAGTGACAGGGGTTTAGGGTCACCCCTCCACTTT
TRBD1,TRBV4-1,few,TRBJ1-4,CASSQAGTGFPKLFF,TGCGCCAGCAGCCAGGCCGGGACAGGGTTTCCAAAACTGTTTTTT
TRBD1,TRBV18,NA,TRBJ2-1,CASSPKLQGASHEQFF,TGTGCCAGCTCACCAAAGCTGCAGGGGGCCTCCCATGAGCAGTTCTTC
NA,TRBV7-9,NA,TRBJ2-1,CASSSGWSSYNEQFF,TGTGCCAGCAGTAGCGGCTGGAGCTCCTACAATGAGCAGTTCTTC
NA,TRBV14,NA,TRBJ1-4,CASSQDLASNEKLFF,TGTGCCAGCAGCCAAGATCTGGCTTCAAATGAAAAACTGTTTTTT
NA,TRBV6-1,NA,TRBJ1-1,CASSEHLLPKAFF,TGTGCCAGCAGTGAACACTTGTTGCCAAAAGCTTTCTTT
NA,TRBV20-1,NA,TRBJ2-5,CSASPLARETQYF,TGCAGTGCTAGTCCTCTAGCGAGGGAGACCCAGTACTTC
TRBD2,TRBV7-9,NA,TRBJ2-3,CASSTSGLAGGPDTQYF,TGTGCCAGCAGCACCTCAGGACTAGCGGGAGGCCCAGATACGCAGTATTTT
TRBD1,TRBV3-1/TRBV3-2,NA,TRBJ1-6,CASSHRQGSYNSPLHF,TGTGCCAGCAGCCACCGACAGGGTTCCTATAATTCACCCCTCCACTTT
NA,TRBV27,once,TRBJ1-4,CASSLSGRGEKLFF,TGTGCCAGCAGTTTATCGGGGCGAGGCGAAAAACTGTTTTTT
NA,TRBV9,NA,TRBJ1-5,CASSVEAWQPQHF,TGTGCCAGCAGCGTAGAAGCGTGGCAGCCCCAGCATTTT
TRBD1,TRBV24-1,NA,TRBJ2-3,CATSDSGGQGFSDTQYF,TGTGCCACCAGTGATTCGGGGGGACAGGGGTTTTCAGATACGCAGTATTTT